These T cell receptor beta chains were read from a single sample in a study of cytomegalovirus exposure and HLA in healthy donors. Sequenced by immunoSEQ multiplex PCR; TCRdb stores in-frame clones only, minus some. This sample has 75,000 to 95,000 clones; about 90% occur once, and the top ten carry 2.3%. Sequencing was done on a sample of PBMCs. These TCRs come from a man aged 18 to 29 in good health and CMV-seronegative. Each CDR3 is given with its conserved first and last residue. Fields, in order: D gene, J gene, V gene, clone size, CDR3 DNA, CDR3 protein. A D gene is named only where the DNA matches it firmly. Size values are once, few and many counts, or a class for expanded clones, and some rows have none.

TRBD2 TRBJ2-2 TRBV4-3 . TGCGCCAGCAGCCAAGATCTTGGGACTAGCGGGAGGGTGGGGATTTCCGGGGAGCTGTTTTTT CASSQDLGTSGRVGISGELFF
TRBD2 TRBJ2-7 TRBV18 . TGTGCCAGCTCACCATCGGGGGGGGGTTACGAGCAGTACTTC CASSPSGGGYEQYF
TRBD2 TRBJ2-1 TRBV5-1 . TGCGCCAGCAGCTTGGGTAGCGGGAGCTCTCATGAGCAGTTCTTC CASSLGSGSSHEQFF
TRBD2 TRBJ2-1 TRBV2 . TGTGCCAGCAGGGGAGCACTAGCGGGATCCTACAATGAGCAGTTCTTC CASRGALAGSYNEQFF
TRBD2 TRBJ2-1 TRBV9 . TGTGCCAGCAGCGTTCGAAGCGGGAGCTCCTACAATGAGCAGTTCTTC CASSVRSGSSYNEQFF
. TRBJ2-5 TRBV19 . TGTGCCAGTAGTATAGGTGCGGCTCGGGTGGGTGGAGAGACCCAGTACTTC CASSIGAARVGGETQYF
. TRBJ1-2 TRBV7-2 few TGTGCCAGCACCCAATTAGGGCCGGGGGGCTCGGGCTACACCTTC CASTQLGPGGSGYTF
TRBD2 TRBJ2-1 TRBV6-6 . TGTGCCAGCACCCATCCGAGGGGCGGGAGAGGGAATGAGCAGTTCTTC CASTHPRGGRGNEQFF
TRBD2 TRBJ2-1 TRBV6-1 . TGTGCCAGCAGTGAACCAGGGAGGGGATCCTACAATGAGCAGTTCTTC CASSEPGRGSYNEQFF
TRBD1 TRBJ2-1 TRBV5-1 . TGCGCCAGCTCAGGACAGGGGGCAATCAATGAGCAGTTCTTC CASSGQGAINEQFF
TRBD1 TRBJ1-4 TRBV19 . TGTGCCAGTAGTACAGGGACAGCAACTAATGAAAAACTGTTTTTT CASSTGTATNEKLFF
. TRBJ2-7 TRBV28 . TGTGCCAGCAGGGGCACCTACGAGCAGTACTTC CASRGTYEQYF
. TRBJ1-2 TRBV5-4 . TGCGCCAGCAGCCCCCCGATGGGCGGCTACACCTTC CASSPPMGGYTF
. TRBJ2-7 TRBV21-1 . TGTGCCAGCAGTTCGCCCAGGACAGGGACGTTCTCCTACGAGCAGTACTTC CASSSPRTGTFSYEQYF
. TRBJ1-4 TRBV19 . TGTGCCAGTAGTATATTGCCCCGGACTTACCCTGAAAAACTGTTTTTT CASSILPRTYPEKLFF
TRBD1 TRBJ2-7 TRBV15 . TGTGCCACCAGCAGGATGACAGGGAATTTCGGCGAGCAGTACTTC CATSRMTGNFGEQYF
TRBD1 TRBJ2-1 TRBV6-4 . TGTGCCAGCAGTGAGGCAGGGGGCTCCTACAATGAGCAGTTCTTC CASSEAGGSYNEQFF
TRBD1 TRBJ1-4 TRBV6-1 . TGTGCCAGCAGTTTGGACAGGGGAGGTGAAAAACTGTTTTTT CASSLDRGGEKLFF
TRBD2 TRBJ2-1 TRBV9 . TGTGCCAGCAGCTACCGCGGGGGAAGCTCCTACAATGAGCAGTTCTTC CASSYRGGSSYNEQFF
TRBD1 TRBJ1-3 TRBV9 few TGTGCCAGCAGCGGACAGACAGGGGGGACTGGAAACACCATATATTTT CASSGQTGGTGNTIYF
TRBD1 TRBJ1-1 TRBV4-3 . TGCGCCAGCAGCGACAGGGGGAGTCGGACTGAAGCTTTCTTT CASSDRGSRTEAFF
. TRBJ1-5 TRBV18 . TGTGCCAGCTCCCTCCAACAGGTAGATCAGCCCCAGCATTTT CASSLQQVDQPQHF
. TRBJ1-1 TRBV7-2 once TGTGCCAGCAGCTTGAGTCAGAACACTGAAGCTTTCTTT CASSLSQNTEAFF
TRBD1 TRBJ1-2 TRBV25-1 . TGTGCCAGCAGTACCATACAGGGGGCAGATGGCTACACCTTC CASSTIQGADGYTF
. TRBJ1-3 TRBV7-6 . TGTGCCAGCAGCTTAAGCCATGCGGCAAACGGCCTCTCTGGAAACACCATATATTTT CASSLSHAANGLSGNTIYF
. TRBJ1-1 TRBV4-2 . TGTGCCAGCAGATTGCAGGGCCTGAACACTGAAGCTTTCTTT CASRLQGLNTEAFF
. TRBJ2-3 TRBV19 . TGTGCCAGTAGTCCATGGACAGGCACAGATACGCAGTATTTT CASSPWTGTDTQYF
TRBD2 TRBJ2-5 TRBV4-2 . TGTGCCAGCAGCCAAGGTTTAGCGGGAGGGCCGTGTGAGCAGTACTTC CASSQGLAGGPCEQYF
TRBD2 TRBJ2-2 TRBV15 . TGTGCCACCAGCAGAGAAGAGTTTTTGGGGAGGGCCAACACCGGGGAGCTGTTTTTT CATSREEFLGRANTGELFF
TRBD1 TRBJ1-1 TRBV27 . TGTGCCAGCAGTGTAATTCCCGGGACAGGCGGTGAAGCTTTCTTT CASSVIPGTGGEAFF
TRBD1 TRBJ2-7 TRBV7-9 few TGTGCCAGCGGGGTGGGACAGAACATCTACGAGCAGTACTTC CASGVGQNIYEQYF